This TCR beta chain appears in the sequencing data of a study of vaccination effects on CD4 cells after COVID-19. The overall study: Prior to sequencing, the ViraFEST assay stimulated PBMC with viral peptide pools, which expanded the antigen-specific CD4+ T cells. Post-vaccine draws lagged the second dose by a median of 72 days.

Culturing for ten to eleven days preceded CD4+ T cell isolation. Either the mRNA-1273 or the BNT162b2 vaccine was given to participants as two doses. In the vaccine recipients, nucleocapsid antibodies were negative and there was no prior SARS-CoV-2 infection. IL-2 medium supplanted half the medium on days 3 and 7. Concerning this clone itself: Its antigen is still unknown.

The CDR3 consists of 14 residues. The V end lost 0 bases, the J end lost 13 bases, and 14 bases lay between the germline ends. The germline V gene encodes CDR1 SGHTS and CDR2 YDEGEE. Clones were sequenced by immunoSEQ multiplex PCR, and TCRdb holds only the in-frame ones, with some missing. Of approximately 29,000 clones listed, around 69% are singletons. The receptor was derived from a human donor who received a COVID-19 vaccine. Sequenced material: CD4+ T cells from PBMCs cultured without peptide, taken after COVID-19 vaccination. The chain employs TRBV5-8 and TRBJ1-6, with D maybe TRBD1 (6 bases). The CDR3 coding sequence is TGTGCCAGCAGCTTGGTCAGGGGCCCGGGTCCCCTCCACTTT. Its translation is CASSLVRGPGPLHF.